This T cell receptor (beta chain) was sequenced in a study of cytomegalovirus exposure and HLA in healthy donors. Vbeta (60) and Jbeta (13) primers were used in the PCR. Assay used: immunoSEQ multiplex PCR; TCRdb lists only in-frame clones, some missing. Among some 100,000 clones, about 79% were seen once, and the ten largest hold around 1.2%. This CDR3 has 15 amino acids. V was pared by 3 bases and J by 6 bases, with 14 bases between. Germline CDR1 is SEHNR and CDR2 is FQNEAQ (reference sequence). Sequenced sample: PBMCs. The source is a young woman in good health and CMV-seronegative. The V call is TRBV7-9, the J call TRBJ2-2; D perhaps matches TRBD1 (5 bases). Here the CDR3 reads CASSFRGPDPGELFF. The CDR3 nucleotides read TGTGCCAGCAGCTTTAGGGGTCCCGATCCCGGGGAGCTGTTTTTT. The full variable domain, its missing parts supplied by reference TRBV7-9 and TRBJ2-2, is DTGVSQNPRHKITKRGQNVTFRCDPISEHNRLYWYRQTLGQGPEFLTYFQNEAQLEKSRLLSDRFSAERPKGSFSTLEIQRTEQGDSAMYLCASSFRGPDPGELFFGEGSRLTVL.